This record looks at one T cell receptor beta chain sequence and its context. Its binding antigen is unknown. Base-call qualities are not available, and no considerably larger clone is one nucleotide away. According to the germline V gene, CDR1 reads SGHVS and CDR2 reads FQNEAQ. A distance of 7 bases separates the germline ends of V and J, which lose 5 bases and 5 bases respectively. The CDR3 holds 11 amino acids from the cysteine to the phenylalanine. The CDR3 DNA has 33 bases and is translated from base 1. This sample is part of a study of Graves' ophthalmopathy and Graves' hyperthyroidism (dated by TCRdb to 2017 to 2018). Notes on the research overall: Peripheral blood was collected at initial diagnosis, prior to any treatment. The study used TCR beta repertoire signatures to distinguish Graves' ophthalmopathy from Graves' hyperthyroidism and to predict progression to ophthalmopathy. In total, around 130 blood samples were TCR-sequenced: 40 to 45 ophthalmopathy, around 75 hyperthyroidism and some 17 hyperthyroidism-to-ophthalmopathy patients. To explore V-J signatures distinguishing ophthalmopathy from hyperthyroidism, a discovery set of about a hundred patients (roughly 45 ophthalmopathy, 57 stable hyperthyroidism) was enrolled. For independent validation, a separate cohort was made up of some 18 hyperthyroidism patients plus 17 patients who later progressed from hyperthyroidism to ophthalmopathy. In roughly 6 hyperthyroidism patients, the T-cell repertoire of thyroid tissue was compared with the T-cell repertoire of blood. Following sample collection, hyperthyroidism patients were given methimazole at a starting dose of 30 mg daily, and ophthalmopathy patients were given high-dose intravenous methylprednisolone.

TCR beta CDR3 regions were amplified from RNA transcripts for repertoire sequencing. A first-round RT-PCR used HTBI primers with the Qiagen OneStep RT-PCR kit, followed by a second-round multiplex PCR, size selection and purification. Sequencing of the libraries was carried out on an Illumina HiSeq2000 in paired-end mode with 100 bp reads. In the authors' own workflow: Reads were processed with SOAPnuke, discarding reads with adapters, uncalled bases, mean Phred below 15, or no exact constant-primer or identifier match. COPE v1.2.5 was used to merge the high-quality paired reads. Clonotypes were defined as unique nucleotide sequences and were aligned to IMGT TRB V, D and J references using MiTCR v1.1. The analysis was limited to V-J combinations with a frequency above 0.0001, which together covered around 99% of the repertoires. A TCR clonal expansion and chaos score per V-J combination was defined as the ratio of F50 clonal expansion to chaos observed in the TCRdist matrix. Welch's t-statistics and random forest were used to reduce the features to 10 to 15 V-J combinations, which were then used as input to a naive Bayes classifier. The similarity between thyroid and blood repertoires was quantified using the Morisita-Horn index. Clones were called with MiXCR by TCRdb after fastp trimmed the public reads at Q25, and only in-frame beta chains were retained. Under each unique CDR3 protein, matching rows form one entry showing the most common genes and DNA. TCRdb's processing, not the authors' own work, is the source of the V and J calls. This sample lists roughly 300,000 distinct CDR3 sequences; about a sixth were detected once. About 12% of the sample lies in the top ten.

Patients with ophthalmopathy had moderately to severely active disease, with a Clinical Activity Score of 3 or more, a NOSPECS grade of 4 or more, and a disease duration of less than 3 months. Patients with other autoimmune diseases, uncontrolled infections, pregnancy or lactation were excluded from the study. Clinical symptoms, serum thyroxine, TRAb, thyroid ultrasound and orbital computed tomography formed the basis of the diagnosis. PBMCs were isolated from 8 to 10 ml of fresh peripheral blood by Ficoll-Paque density gradient centrifugation. Total RNA was extracted with Trizol reagent and quality-checked on an Agilent 2100 Bioanalyzer. On the study overall, not on this receptor specifically: In validation, the model predicted ophthalmopathy progression with more than 70% sensitivity and around 72% specificity; some twelve predicted patients were CT-confirmed with GO in a median of 6.5 months. Sample size was not predetermined statistically, and investigators were not blinded to group allocation. In cross-validation, the 13-signature model distinguished ophthalmopathy from stable hyperthyroidism with less than 90% sensitivity and 81.08% specificity, while in the test set the corresponding values were about 79% and 69%. Most of the expanded thyroid clonotypes with a frequency above 0.001 were also detected in blood, and it was suggested that the thyroid immune response may be reflected by blood repertoires.

What was sequenced was peripheral blood. The receptor was isolated from an adult man with Graves' ophthalmopathy. Here the chain combines TRBV7-8 and TRBJ2-7, with no confidently assigned D gene. The CDR3 loop reads CASSGPHEQYF. DNA sequence: TGTGCCAGCAGCGGGCCGCACGAGCAGTACTTC.